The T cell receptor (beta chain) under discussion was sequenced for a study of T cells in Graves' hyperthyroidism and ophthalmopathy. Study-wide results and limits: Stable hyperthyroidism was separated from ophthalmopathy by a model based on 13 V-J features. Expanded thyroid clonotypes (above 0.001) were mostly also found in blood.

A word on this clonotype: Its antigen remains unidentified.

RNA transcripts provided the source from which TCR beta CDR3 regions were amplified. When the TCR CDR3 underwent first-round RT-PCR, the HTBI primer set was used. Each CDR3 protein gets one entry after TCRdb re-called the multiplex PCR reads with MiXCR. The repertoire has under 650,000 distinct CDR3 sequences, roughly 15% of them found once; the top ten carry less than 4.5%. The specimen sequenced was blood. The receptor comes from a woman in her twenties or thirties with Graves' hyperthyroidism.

CDR3 region: CAGARDYPENTEAFF. As DNA, the CDR3 is TGTGCCGGGGCTAGGGATTACCCCGAGAACACTGAAGCTTTCTTT. The rearrangement joins TRBV2 to TRBJ1-1; weak D call: TRBD1 (5 bases). The CDR3 extends over 15 amino acids. V was trimmed by 11 bases and J by 1 base, leaving 20 bases between them. CDR1 and CDR2 (germline): SNHLY, FYNNEI.